The source of this T cell receptor (beta chain) is a study of identical twins. The germline CDR1 and CDR2 sequences are DFQATT and SNEGSKA (reference sequence). The CDR3 sequence is 12 residues long. Losses at the gene ends were 8 bases for V and 7 bases for J; bases not matched to a gene: 7. In TCRdb, the 5' RACE reads were re-called with MiXCR into one record per CDR3 protein. Of a few hundred thousand distinct CDR3 sequences in the sample, approximately 24% are singletons; the top ten hold roughly 3%. In addition, the sample was reused for a study of T cells expressing NK-cell markers. That work contributes: Repertoire data for TCR beta were derived from sorted T cells (CD3+CD56+NKG2C+, CD3+CD56+NKG2C- and CD3+CD56-NKG2C+). Alpha-beta TCR T cells were the sole sorting target in several experiments, owing to an anti-gamma-delta TCR antibody. In roughly six donors, dominant NKG2C+ clonotypes were roughly 1.0-8% of CD8+ T cells.

The rearrangement uses TRBV20-1 and TRBJ2-1, with 8 bases matching TRBD2. Sequenced input: CD4+ T cells sorted from blood. The TCR was taken from a woman aged 18-30 years in good health. The CDR3 DNA reads as TGCAGTCATCTAGCGGGTGGGAATGAGCAGTTCTTC. It yields the protein CSHLAGGNEQFF.